The 14 T cell receptor beta chains below come from one sample, sequenced in a study of CD8 T cells in ankylosing spondylitis. TCRdb ran MiXCR on the 5' RACE reads and lists one entry per CDR3 protein. The sample consists of 50,000 to 75,000 distinct CDR3 sequences, 6% to 8% of them appearing once. The sample comprised synovial fluid, either unsorted or a sorted T cell fraction (not recorded which). Receptor source: a male donor with ankylosing spondylitis.

There are many counts of this clonotype. The J gene is TRBJ2-6, the V gene TRBV4-3; perhaps TRBD1 as D (5 bases). Trimming stripped 0 bases from V and 3 bases from J, with 12 bases between. Per the germline V gene, CDR1 is LGHNA and CDR2 is YSLEER. CDR3 length: 17 residues. Here the CDR3 DNA reads TGCGCCAGCAGCCAAGAAGGGGCGGTAAGTGGGGCCAACGTCCTGACTTTC. Protein sequence: CASSQEGAVSGANVLTF.

This clonotype has at least ten counts. J is TRBJ2-6 and V is TRBV12-5; 7 nucleotides match TRBD1. Germline V lookup: CDR1 LGHNT, CDR2 FRNRAP. CDR3 length equals 20 residues. Trimming cost V 0 bases and J 3 bases; bases outside gene matches: 14. This chain's CDR3 is CASGLVPRQGFGFGANVLTF. The CDR3 DNA sequence: TGTGCTAGTGGTTTGGTCCCGAGACAGGGTTTCGGTTTTGGGGCCAACGTCCTGACTTTC.

This clonotype was counted ten times or more. The V and J genes are TRBV29-1 and TRBJ1-1; D is ambiguous. Germline values: CDR1 SQVTM, CDR2 ANQGSEA. V lost 4 bases and J lost 8, with 14 bases in between. CDR3 length: 12 residues. The CDR3 DNA reads as TGCAGCGTTGCAGTAGCCATCGGAGAAGCTTTCTTT. This encodes CSVAVAIGEAFF.

The rearrangement joins TRBV6-1 to TRBJ2-7; D possibly corresponds to TRBD2 (5 bases). CDR3 length equals 14 residues. Germline V gene lookup returns CDR1 MNHNS and CDR2 SASEGT. V was pared by 5 bases and J by 0 bases, with 11 bases between. CDR3 sequence reads: CASSRTASSYEQYF. The CDR3 region has the DNA TGTGCCAGCAGTCGGACTGCCAGCTCCTACGAGCAGTACTTC.

This clonotype showed up many times. One base away lies a much larger clone, so this may be a sequencing read error. The chain couples TRBV5-1 to TRBJ1-1; tentatively, D is TRBD1 (5 bases). This CDR3 has 14 residues. Germline loops: CDR1 SGHRS, CDR2 YFSETQ. CDR3 loop: CVSSPDTLNTEAFF. The CDR3, as DNA: TGCGTCAGCAGCCCGGACACCTTGAACACTGAAGCTTTCTTT.

A few counts support this clonotype. The chain links TRBV5-1 to TRBJ2-7, with D tentatively TRBD2 (5 bases). Germline values: CDR1 SGHRS, CDR2 YFSETQ. Trimming cost V 0 bases and J 0 bases, with 16 bases left between them. The CDR3 has 17 residues. Here the CDR3 reads CASSLARLGGRSYEQYF. Here the CDR3 DNA reads TGCGCCAGCAGCTTGGCCAGGCTTGGCGGGCGCTCCTACGAGCAGTACTTC.

This clonotype was found many times. The genes are TRBV12-3 or TRBV12-4 and TRBJ2-2; D ambiguous. The length of the CDR3 is 14 residues. V lost 6 bases, J lost 1 base, and 9 bases lay in between. In nucleotides, the CDR3 is TGTGCCAGCAGGTGGCAGCGGAACACCGGGGAGCTGTTTTTT. Translation: CASRWQRNTGELFF.

A word on this clonotype: Likely a read error: the CDR3 ends without its conserved phenylalanine or tryptophan. The gene calls are TRBV5-1 and TRBJ2-3, with unresolved D. V gave up 2 bases and J gave up 0 bases, with 7 bases separating them. The germline gives CDR1 SGHRS, CDR2 YFSETQ. The CDR3 has 14 residues. CDR3 nucleotide sequence: TGCGCCAGCAGCTTCTCTTATAGCACAGATACGCAGTATCTT. Encoded protein: CASSFSYSTDTQYL.

This clonotype was recorded many times. This rearrangement joins TRBV28 to TRBJ2-1; 11 bases are shared with TRBD2. J gave up 2 bases and V 2 bases, and 2 bases lay outside the gene matches. CDR1 and CDR2 from the germline V gene are MDHEN and SYDVKM. CDR3 length: 16 residues. CDR3 bases: TGTGCCAGCAGTTTACAACTAGCGGGGGCCTACAATGAGCAGTTCTTC. Protein: CASSLQLAGAYNEQFF.

In this sample, this clonotype turned up a few times. The CDR3 is CASSRTFSGNTIYF. The DNA for the CDR3 is TGTGCCAGCAGCCGTACGTTCTCTGGAAACACCATATATTTT. The chain links TRBV12-3 or TRBV12-4 to TRBJ1-3; no clear D gene. The CDR3 is 14 residues long. V lost 6 bases to trimming and J lost 0 bases, with 9 bases between them.

This clonotype was detected a few times. The chain has TRBV4-2 and TRBJ2-3, with TRBD1 identical over 7 bases. The V gene's germline CDR1 is LGHNA and CDR2 YNFKEQ. The ends lost 5 bases at V and 5 bases at J; junction bases unmatched: 10. The CDR3 has 15 residues. CDR3 in DNA: TGTGCCAGCAGCATCCGGGACAGTATTGGAGATACGCAGTATTTT. Translation gives CASSIRDSIGDTQYF.

This clonotype was counted between two and nine times. This sequence joins TRBV6-5 and TRBJ2-7, with D possibly being TRBD1 (5 bases). Germline V lookup: CDR1 MNHEY, CDR2 SVGAGI. Trimming removed 2 bases from V and 3 bases from J, with 8 bases in between. The CDR3 is 13 residues long. The CDR3 here is CASSYRRDYEQYF. The CDR3 region has the DNA TGTGCCAGCAGTTACCGCAGGGACTACGAGCAGTACTTC.

The CDR3 DNA sequence: TGTGCCAGCTCACCACAGGGAACGGATGGGGCCAACGTCCTGACTTTC. It specifies CASSPQGTDGANVLTF. J is TRBJ2-6 and V is TRBV18; no firm D call. The V gene lost 1 base and the J gene lost 3 bases, with 10 bases spanning the gap. Germline V lookup: CDR1 KGHSH, CDR2 LQKENI. The CDR3 is made up of 16 amino acids.

This clonotype was seen repeatedly, ten times or more. The V gene is TRBV25-1, the J gene TRBJ2-3; D gene uncertain. This CDR3 has 13 amino acids. Germline V gives CDR1 MGHDK, CDR2 SYGVNS. V dropped 3 bases and J dropped 1 base, with 5 bases sitting between them. CDR3 nucleotide sequence: TGTGCCAGCAGTGATAGGGGCACAGATACGCAGTATTTT. The encoded protein is CASSDRGTDTQYF.